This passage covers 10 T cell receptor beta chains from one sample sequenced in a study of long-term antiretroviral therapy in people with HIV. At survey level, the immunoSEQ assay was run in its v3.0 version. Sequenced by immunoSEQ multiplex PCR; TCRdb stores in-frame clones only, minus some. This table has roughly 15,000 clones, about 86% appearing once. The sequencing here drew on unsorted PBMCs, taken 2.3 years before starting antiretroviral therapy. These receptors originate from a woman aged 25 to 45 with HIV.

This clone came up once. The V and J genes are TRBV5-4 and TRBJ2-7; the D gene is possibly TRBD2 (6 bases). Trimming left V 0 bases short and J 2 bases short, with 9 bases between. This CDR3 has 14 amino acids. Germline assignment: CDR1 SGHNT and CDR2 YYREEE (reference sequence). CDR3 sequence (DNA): TGTGCCAGCAGCTTGGGATGGGGGGCCTACGAGCAGTACTTC. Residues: CASSLGWGAYEQYF.

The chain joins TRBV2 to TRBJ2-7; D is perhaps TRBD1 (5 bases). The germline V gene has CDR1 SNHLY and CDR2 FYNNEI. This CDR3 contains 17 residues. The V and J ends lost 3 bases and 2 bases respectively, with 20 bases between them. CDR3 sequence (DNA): TGTGCCAGCAGTGAGTTCCGTGAGTGGGGCCGGCCCTACGAGCAGTACTTC. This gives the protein CASSEFREWGRPYEQYF.

CDR3 sequence: CASSPRNRGLVEEAFF. CDR3 in DNA: TGTGCCAGCTCACCAAGAAACAGGGGGCTGGTTGAAGAAGCTTTCTTT. The V gene is TRBV18, the J gene TRBJ1-1; 9 nucleotides match TRBD1. The germline gives CDR1 KGHSH, CDR2 LQKENI. V shed 2 bases and J 8 bases; nucleotides not matched to a gene: 12. The CDR3 totals 16 residues.

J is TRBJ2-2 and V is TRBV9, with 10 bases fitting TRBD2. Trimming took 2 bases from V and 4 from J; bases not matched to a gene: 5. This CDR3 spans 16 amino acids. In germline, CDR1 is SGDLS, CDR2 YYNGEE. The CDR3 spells CASSVIAGGSTGELFF. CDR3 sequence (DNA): TGTGCCAGCAGCGTCATAGCGGGGGGTAGCACCGGGGAGCTGTTTTTT.

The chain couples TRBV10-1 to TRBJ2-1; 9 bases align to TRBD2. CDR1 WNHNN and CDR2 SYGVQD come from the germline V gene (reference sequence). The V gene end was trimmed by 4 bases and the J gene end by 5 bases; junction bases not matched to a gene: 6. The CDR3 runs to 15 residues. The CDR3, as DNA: TGCGCCAGCAGTGTAGAGCGGGGGGCCCACAATGAGCAGTTCTTC. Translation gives CASSVERGAHNEQFF.

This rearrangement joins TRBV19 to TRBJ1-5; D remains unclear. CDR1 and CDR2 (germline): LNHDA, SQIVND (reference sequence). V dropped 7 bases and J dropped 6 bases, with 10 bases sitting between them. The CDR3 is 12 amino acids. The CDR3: CASTPSGQPQHF. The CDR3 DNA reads TGTGCCAGTACTCCATCCGGTCAGCCCCAGCATTTT.

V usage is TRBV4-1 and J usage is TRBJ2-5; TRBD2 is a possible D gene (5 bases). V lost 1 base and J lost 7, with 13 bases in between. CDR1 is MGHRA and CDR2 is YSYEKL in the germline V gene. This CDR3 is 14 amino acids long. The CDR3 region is CASSQGTAVGTQYF. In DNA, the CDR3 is TGCGCCAGCAGCCAAGGGACTGCAGTCGGGACCCAGTACTTC.

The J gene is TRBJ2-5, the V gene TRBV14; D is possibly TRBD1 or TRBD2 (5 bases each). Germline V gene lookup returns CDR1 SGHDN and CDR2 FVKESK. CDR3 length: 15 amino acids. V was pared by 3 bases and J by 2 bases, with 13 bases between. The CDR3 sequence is CASSHDPGLQETQYF. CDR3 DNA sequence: TGTGCCAGCAGCCACGATCCGGGGCTACAAGAGACCCAGTACTTC.

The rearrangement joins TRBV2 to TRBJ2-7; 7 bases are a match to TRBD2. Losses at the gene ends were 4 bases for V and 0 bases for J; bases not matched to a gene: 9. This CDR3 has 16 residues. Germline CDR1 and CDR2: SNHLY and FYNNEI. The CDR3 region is CASSVARRGSSYEQYF. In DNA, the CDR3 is TGTGCCAGCAGTGTAGCACGGCGGGGGAGCTCCTACGAGCAGTACTTC.

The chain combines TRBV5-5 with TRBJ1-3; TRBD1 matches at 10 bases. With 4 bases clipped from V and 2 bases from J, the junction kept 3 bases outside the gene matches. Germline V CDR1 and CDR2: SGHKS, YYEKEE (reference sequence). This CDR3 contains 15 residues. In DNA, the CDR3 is TGTGCCAGCAGCCATGGGACAGGGGCTGGAAACACCATATATTTT. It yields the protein CASSHGTGAGNTIYF.